These T cell receptor beta chains were read from a single sample in a study of T cell responses to AZD1222 COVID-19 vaccine. TCRdb's table, derived via immunoSEQ multiplex PCR, lists solely in-frame clones and lacks some. Of roughly 55,000 clones listed, around 90% were seen once; the top ten hold 3.5% to 4%. Sequenced material: peripheral blood, taken on day 0 of AZD1222 vaccination. The receptors were gathered from an adult in good health. The conserved cysteine and the conserved F or W are not part of the CDR3 here. A D gene is named only where the DNA matches it firmly.

v_gene	d_gene	CDR3aa
TRBV20-1	TRBD1	SASKGGLYGYT
TRBV24-1	TRBD2	ATSDSSGGATDTQY
TRBV11-2	TRBD1	ASSFGTGIGYGYT
TRBV5-1	NA	ASSLGAGQNEKLF
TRBV9	NA	ASSVRGDALETQY
TRBV7-6	NA	ASSLFPGELF
TRBV7-2	NA	ASSLSGLSNEKLF
TRBV6-5	NA	ASSWVGGGNEKLF
TRBV4-3	NA	ASSQANPQGHYGYT
TRBV18	TRBD1	ASSPPMQQGGYEQY
TRBV30	NA	AWSEVRGTEAF
TRBV12-3/TRBV12-4	NA	ASSIQTYQPQH
TRBV18	NA	ASSPNRDGGDEKLF
TRBV6-2/TRBV6-3	TRBD1	ASSPFRQGGTDTQY
TRBV28	TRBD2	ASSTGGANTGELF
TRBV11-2	NA	ASSFGALNNCF
TRBV7-9	NA	ASSPEGISGGYT
TRBV2	TRBD1	ASSAGGVQPQH
TRBV7-9	NA	ASSLGPQSNNEQF
TRBV29-1	NA	SVELAYQETQY
TRBV19	NA	ASRFGGGDYGYT
TRBV2	NA	ASSGAAISNQPQH
TRBV6-2/TRBV6-3	NA	ASSYQRENTGELF
TRBV5-5	NA	ASSLFPQTVSPPLH
TRBV7-9	NA	ASSLGLDTRGEKLF
TRBV7-8	NA	ASSSGVSDTQY
TRBV7-2	NA	ASSSTPGVGEQF
TRBV7-2	NA	ASSLGGRGGRGNQPQH
TRBV5-6	NA	ASSLSGWNSPLH
TRBV12-5	TRBD1	ASGFLGRDSEAF
TRBV6-5	NA	ASSKGMGSSYEQY
TRBV7-2	NA	ASSLGGGNSPLH
TRBV3-1/TRBV3-2	NA	ASSPVANGGYT
TRBV19	NA	ASSTHRGDVLEQY
TRBV5-5	NA	ASSPLGTSDQPQH
TRBV3-1/TRBV3-2	TRBD1	ASSQGQGASNSPLH
TRBV19	TRBD2	ASSSTSGGHNEQF
TRBV12-5	TRBD1	ASGPGWTGDSNQPQH
TRBV6-2/TRBV6-3	NA	ASSPGHSNYGYT
TRBV6-1	NA	ASSELWQGDEQF
TRBV6-5	TRBD1	ASNPGDRVGYT
TRBV9	NA	ASSVAGESNQPQH
TRBV28	NA	ASSPQTRGSYEQY
TRBV6-1	TRBD2	ASSESAGGPETQY
TRBV4-2	NA	ASSPLWGDGNEQY
TRBV3-1/TRBV3-2	TRBD2	ASSRRGSQETQY
TRBV19	NA	ASSIDPQPQH